This TCR beta chain was recorded in a study of post-analysis software for immune sequencing data. This CDR3 has 15 amino acids. Points on this clonotype: The antigen remains undetermined. Just one base apart from a much larger clone, this may be a read error.

Prepared libraries of TCR beta cDNA carried unique molecular identifiers. TCRdb re-called the PCR reads with MiXCR, one entry per CDR3 protein. The table includes about 260,000 distinct CDR3 sequences, 35% to 40% detected once. The study, taken as a whole, reports: There were five TRBV segments more frequent in patients than controls, and TRBV5-6, TRBV5-1 and TRBV20-1 were among them. Significantly lower normalized Chao1 diversity was seen in multiple sclerosis patients than in controls. Under the F measure, samples that were prepared in one batch clustered strongly together.

Sequenced input: blood. The chain joins TRBV12-3 or TRBV12-4 to TRBJ2-6, with D possibly called TRBD1 or TRBD2 (5 bases each). The source of this sequence is a girl aged 5 to 17 with multiple sclerosis. CDR3 nucleotide sequence: TGTGCCAGCACCCTAGCCCCACTTGGGGCCAACGTCCGGACTTTC. It codes for CASTLAPLGANVRTF.